Shown below are 21 T cell receptor beta chains from a single sample sequenced in a study of blood T cell repertoires in COVID-19 (dated by TCRdb to the early 2020s). The library was obtained by the immunoSEQ multiplex PCR assay. The immuneACCESS repertoire file appears here via TCRdb, limited to in-frame rearrangements. These files lack a portion of the clones; in checked studies, under half of the deficit traces to unresolved V genes, and the cause of the others is not known. The sample profile shows around 130,000 clones; about 84% of them were found once. About 12% of the sample belongs to the ten largest clones. Source material: peripheral blood. The source is a woman aged 60-75 years with acute or convalescent COVID-19.

The gene calls are TRBV30 and TRBJ1-5; 7 bases align to TRBD1. The CDR3 runs to 13 residues. The germline V gene encodes CDR1 GTSNPN and CDR2 SVGIG (reference sequence). Trimming took 4 bases from V and 6 from J; bases not matched to a gene: 6. CDR3 protein: CAWTTGVGQPQHF. The CDR3 nucleotides are TGTGCCTGGACCACAGGGGTCGGTCAGCCCCAGCATTTT.

This clone was seen a handful of times. The V and J genes are TRBV5-5 and TRBJ1-2; TRBD1 matches 9 bases. The CDR3 covers 13 residues. Germline CDR1 reads SGHKS; CDR2 reads YYEKEE (reference sequence). The ends lost 3 bases at V and 11 bases at J; junction bases unmatched: 8. CDR3 protein: CASSSGTGNVYTF. The DNA of the CDR3 is TGTGCCAGCAGCTCCGGGACAGGGAATGTGTACACCTTC.

In nucleotides, the CDR3 is TGCGCCAGCAGCGAGACAGGGGCGCGTGGAAACACCATATATTTT. Its translation is CASSETGARGNTIYF. The V and J genes are TRBV5-1 and TRBJ1-3, with 8 bases lining up with TRBD1. With V trimmed by 4 bases and J by 3 bases, 6 bases remained unmatched. The CDR3 extends over 15 amino acids. Germline V gene data show CDR1 as SGHRS and CDR2 as YFSETQ.

The chain employs TRBV7-9 and TRBJ1-1, with no clear D. V lost 5 bases to trimming and J lost 8 bases, with 18 bases between them. CDR3 length equals 14 residues. CDR1 SEHNR and CDR2 FQNEAQ come from the germline V gene (reference sequence). The CDR3, as DNA: TGTGCCAGCAGCACCCTAGGTGGCGGCGCAGAAGCTTTCTTT. The encoded protein is CASSTLGGGAEAFF.

The chain has TRBV7-9 and TRBJ2-3, with D perhaps TRBD2 (5 bases). Trimming took 2 bases from V and 3 from J, leaving 12 bases between them. The CDR3 contains 15 residues. In germline, CDR1 is SEHNR, CDR2 FQNEAQ (reference sequence). CDR3 in DNA: TGTGCCAGCAGCTTATGGACTGTGGCAACAGATACGCAGTATTTT. Protein sequence: CASSLWTVATDTQYF.

V usage is TRBV29-1 and J usage is TRBJ1-5, with D perhaps TRBD1 (6 bases). Trimming left V 6 bases short and J 7 bases short, with 19 bases between. The CDR3 length is 14 residues. The germline CDR1 and CDR2 sequences are SQVTM and ANQGSEA. CDR3 nucleotides: TGCAGCGTCGCCGGGACATCCCCCGCGCAGCCCCAGCATTTT. Translated, it gives CSVAGTSPAQPQHF.

The chain uses TRBV3-1 (or the pseudogene TRBV3-2) and TRBJ1-2; 8 bases agree with TRBD1. This CDR3 is 16 amino acids long. The germline V gene encodes CDR1 LGHDT and CDR2 YNNKEL (reference sequence). After removal of 6 bases from V and 2 bases from J, the junction contained 11 bases not matched to a gene. CDR3 coding DNA: TGTGCCAGCAGATCTCGCTACAGGGGGGGGAACTATGGCTACACCTTC. Translation gives CASRSRYRGGNYGYTF.

The chain has TRBV7-7 and TRBJ2-5; a possible D gene is TRBD1 (6 bases). The CDR3 loop spans 15 amino acids. V was pared by 5 bases and J by 5 bases, with 18 bases between. CDR1 and CDR2 from the germline V gene are SSHAT and FNYEAQ (reference sequence). The CDR3 reads CASSLGPAGQETQYF. The CDR3 nucleotides are TGTGCCAGCAGCCTCGGCCCCGCTGGACAGGAGACCCAGTACTTC.

In its sample, this clone was seen once. The genes are TRBV27 and TRBJ2-7, with 8 bases matching TRBD2. V shed 1 base, J shed 5 bases, and the junction held 7 bases outside the gene matches. CDR3 length: 15 residues. Germline CDR1 reads MNHEY; CDR2 reads SMNVEV (reference sequence). The CDR3 sequence: CASSLFIGTRHEQYF. The CDR3 bases are TGTGCCAGCAGTTTATTTATAGGGACTAGACACGAGCAGTACTTC.

This clone was detected a few times. The V and J genes are TRBV24-1 and TRBJ1-2; 7 nucleotides line up with TRBD1. The V gene end was trimmed by 7 bases and the J gene end by 5 bases; junction bases not matched to a gene: 6. This CDR3 spans 13 amino acids. Looked up from germline, CDR1 is KGHDR and CDR2 is SFDVKD. DNA for the CDR3: TGTGCCACCAGCCAGACAGGGAAATATGGCTACACCTTC. It yields the protein CATSQTGKYGYTF.

This chain uses TRBV5-6 with TRBJ2-3; a possible D gene is TRBD1 (7 bases). The ends were cut back, 4 bases at V and 6 bases at J, with 24 bases in the middle. This CDR3 spans 17 amino acids. Per germline, CDR1 SGHDT and CDR2 YYEEEE. The CDR3 region is CASSQPPGGSVMDTQYF. In nucleotides, the CDR3 is TGTGCCAGCAGCCAACCTCCAGGGGGGTCGGTCATGGATACGCAGTATTTT.

In its sample, this clone was seen a few times. The chain joins TRBV27 to TRBJ1-2; 8 bases map to TRBD1. J gave up 8 bases and V 6 bases, and 14 bases lay outside the gene matches. This CDR3 comprises 15 residues. Germline V lookup: CDR1 MNHEY, CDR2 SMNVEV (reference sequence). CDR3 in DNA: TGTGCCAGCAGAGGGACAGGTGCCCTAAGAGGGGGCTACACCTTC. It yields the protein CASRGTGALRGGYTF.

The V and J genes are TRBV5-1 and TRBJ1-2; 7 positions agree with TRBD1. The CDR3 is 15 amino acids. Germline CDR1 and CDR2: SGHRS and YFSETQ. The trim removed 1 base at V and 4 bases at J, leaving 7 bases unmatched. The CDR3 sequence: CASSLSPGGSYGYTF. DNA of the CDR3: TGCGCCAGCAGCTTGTCTCCAGGGGGAAGCTATGGCTACACCTTC.

The chain uses TRBV5-1 and TRBJ1-6, with no clear D. Germline V gene sequence: CDR1 SGHRS, CDR2 YFSETQ. The V and J ends lost 3 bases and 13 bases respectively, with 17 bases between them. The CDR3 loop spans 14 amino acids. The CDR3 loop is CASSSTVGRIPLHF. CDR3 nucleotide sequence: TGCGCCAGCAGCTCCACGGTGGGGAGGATCCCCCTCCACTTT.

The V gene is TRBV19, the J gene TRBJ2-1; D remains unclear. The germline CDR1 and CDR2 sequences are LNHDA and SQIVND (reference sequence). The CDR3 loop spans 11 amino acids. V lost 8 bases to trimming and J lost 7 bases, with 9 bases between them. CDR3 protein: CASAQANEQFF. DNA of the CDR3: TGTGCCAGTGCCCAAGCGAATGAGCAGTTCTTC. Looking up the rest from reference TRBV19 and TRBJ2-1 gives the full variable domain: DGGITQSPKYLFRKEGQNVTLSCEQNLNHDAMYWYRQDPGQGLRLIYYSQIVNDFQKGDIAEGYSVSREKKESFPLTVTSAQKNPTAFYLCASAQANEQFFGPGTRLTVL.

The genes are TRBV24-1 and TRBJ1-1, with D possibly being TRBD1 (5 bases). The CDR3 contains 13 residues. Trimming removed 9 bases at V and 0 bases at J, with 10 bases between. The germline V gene encodes CDR1 KGHDR and CDR2 SFDVKD. The CDR3 DNA is TGTGCCACCCGGGGGACTATGAACACTGAAGCTTTCTTT. Encoded protein: CATRGTMNTEAFF.

The chain recombines TRBV19 with TRBJ1-2; 8 nucleotides align to TRBD1. This CDR3 comprises 12 residues. Germline V gives CDR1 LNHDA, CDR2 SQIVND (reference sequence). Losses at the gene ends were 8 bases for V and 8 bases for J; bases not matched to a gene: 7. The CDR3 DNA follows: TGTGCCAGTCGACAGGGGCTGAGGGGCTACACCTTC. It translates to CASRQGLRGYTF.

The gene calls are TRBV10-3 and TRBJ1-4, with unresolved D. CDR1 and CDR2 (germline): ENHRY, SYGVKD. Trimming pared 3 bases from V and 11 bases from J, leaving 16 bases between. CDR3 length: 14 residues. The CDR3 DNA sequence: TGTGCCATCAGTGATTCCGCATCTATCGGGAAACTGTTTTTT. Its translation: CAISDSASIGKLFF.

The chain links TRBV2 to TRBJ1-5; D is undetermined. Germline V gives CDR1 SNHLY, CDR2 FYNNEI. Trimming took 3 bases from V and 0 from J, leaving 18 bases between them. The CDR3 totals 18 residues. The CDR3 nucleotides read TGTGCCAGCAGTGAGCGGCAGCGCAACCCCTATAGCAATCAGCCCCAGCATTTT. Translation gives CASSERQRNPYSNQPQHF.

This clone was recorded once. The CDR3 coding sequence is TGTGCCAGCAGCACCCCGGACTTCACCTACGAGCAGTACGTC. Amino acids: CASSTPDFTYEQYV. The V and J genes are TRBV6-2 or TRBV6-3 and TRBJ2-7, with a weak D call TRBD2 (5 bases). Trimming removed 6 bases at V and 2 bases at J, with 14 bases between. CDR3 length equals 14 residues. Germline CDR1 reads MNHEY; CDR2 reads SVGEGT.

This rearrangement joins TRBV5-8 to TRBJ1-5; D is undetermined. Looked up from germline, CDR1 is SGHTS and CDR2 is YDEGEE. The CDR3 spans 11 residues. Trimming removed 0 bases at V and 11 bases at J, with 6 bases between. For the CDR3, the DNA is TGTGCCAGCAGCTTGGGGCTGGCCCAGCATTTT. It codes for CASSLGLAQHF. Full variable domain (outside the CDR3, taken from reference TRBV5-8 and TRBJ1-5): EAGVTQSPTHLIKTRGQQATLRCSPISGHTSVYWYQQALGLGLQFLLWYDEGEERNRGNFPPRFSGRQFPNYSSELNVNALELEDSALYLCASSLGLAQHFGDGTRLSIL.